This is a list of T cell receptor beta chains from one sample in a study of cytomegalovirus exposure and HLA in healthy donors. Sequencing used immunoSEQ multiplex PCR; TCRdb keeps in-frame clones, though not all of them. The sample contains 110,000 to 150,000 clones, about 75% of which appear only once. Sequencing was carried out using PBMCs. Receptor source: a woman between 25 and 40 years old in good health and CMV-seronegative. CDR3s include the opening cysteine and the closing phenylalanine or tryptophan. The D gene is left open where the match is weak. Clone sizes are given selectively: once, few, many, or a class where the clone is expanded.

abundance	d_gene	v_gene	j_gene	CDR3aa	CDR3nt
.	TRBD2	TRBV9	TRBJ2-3	CASSVDPLTSGGEDTQYF	TGTGCCAGCAGCGTAGACCCTCTAACTAGCGGGGGGGAGGATACGCAGTATTTT
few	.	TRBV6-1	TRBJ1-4	CASSEYEASNEKLFF	TGTGCCAGCAGTGAATACGAGGCCTCCAATGAAAAACTGTTTTTT
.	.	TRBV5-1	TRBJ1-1	CASSLQPPRTEAFF	TGCGCCAGCAGCTTGCAGCCACCCAGGACTGAAGCTTTCTTT
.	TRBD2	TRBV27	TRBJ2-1	CASSSYSGALYNEQFF	TGTGCCAGCAGTTCATATAGCGGGGCCCTATACAATGAGCAGTTCTTC
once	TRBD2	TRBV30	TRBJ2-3	CAWRGSGGARDTQYF	TGTGCCTGGAGAGGAAGCGGGGGGGCGAGAGATACGCAGTATTTT
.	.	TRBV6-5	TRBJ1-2	CASSRLFRGGYTF	TGTGCCAGCAGTAGGCTCTTCAGGGGCGGCTACACCTTC
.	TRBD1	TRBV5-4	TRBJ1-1	CASRPTATGVDTEAFF	TGTGCCAGCAGGCCAACCGCTACAGGGGTCGACACTGAAGCTTTCTTT
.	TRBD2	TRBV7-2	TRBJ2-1	CASSLVAGGVEQFF	TGTGCCAGCAGCTTAGTAGCGGGGGGGGTTGAGCAGTTCTTC
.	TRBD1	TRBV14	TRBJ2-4	CASSPTRPGQAASQYF	TGTGCCAGCAGTCCAACGAGACCGGGACAGGCCGCTTCACAGTACTTC
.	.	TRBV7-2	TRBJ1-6	CASSLGGQINSPLHF	TGTGCCAGCAGCTTAGGGGGACAAATCAATTCACCCCTCCACTTT
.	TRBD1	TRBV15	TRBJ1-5	CATSRVGQVTNQPQHF	TGTGCCACCAGCAGAGTAGGACAGGTGACCAATCAGCCCCAGCATTTT
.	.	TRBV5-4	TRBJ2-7	CASSLAGGNEQYF	TGTGCCAGCAGCTTGGCAGGGGGGAACGAGCAGTACTTC
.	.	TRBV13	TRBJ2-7	CASSPGGHWSYEQYF	TGTGCCAGCAGCCCGGGGGGACATTGGAGCTACGAGCAGTACTTC
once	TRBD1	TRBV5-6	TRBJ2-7	CASSYSGTGRHEQYF	TGTGCCAGCAGCTACTCCGGGACAGGGAGGCACGAGCAGTACTTC
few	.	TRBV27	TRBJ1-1	CASSLSTANTEAFF	TGTGCCAGCAGTTTATCGACAGCCAACACTGAAGCTTTCTTT
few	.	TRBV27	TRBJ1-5	CASSLWGDQPQHF	TGTGCCAGCAGTTTATGGGGAGATCAGCCCCAGCATTTT
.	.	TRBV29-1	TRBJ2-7	CSVERVTAPNYEQYF	TGCAGCGTTGAGAGGGTAACAGCTCCAAACTACGAGCAGTACTTC
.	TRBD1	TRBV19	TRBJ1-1	CASRRTGQLGTEAFF	TGTGCCAGTCGGCGGACAGGGCAGTTGGGCACTGAAGCTTTCTTT
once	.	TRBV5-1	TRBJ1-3	CASSLAPMSSGNTIYF	TGCGCCAGCAGCTTGGCCCCAATGAGCTCTGGAAACACCATATATTTT
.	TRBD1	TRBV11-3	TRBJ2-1	CASSPPGQYYNEQFF	TGTGCCAGCAGCCCCCCGGGACAGTACTACAATGAGCAGTTCTTC
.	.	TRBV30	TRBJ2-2	CAWKQTNTGELFF	TGTGCCTGGAAACAGACGAACACCGGGGAGCTGTTTTTT
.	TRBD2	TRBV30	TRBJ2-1	CAWSLSGVSYNEQFF	TGTGCCTGGAGCCTTAGCGGGGTATCCTACAATGAGCAGTTCTTC
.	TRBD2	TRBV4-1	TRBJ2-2	CASSPPQSRGGAPTGELFF	TGCGCCAGCAGCCCGCCCCAGAGTCGCGGGGGGGCTCCCACCGGGGAGCTGTTTTTT
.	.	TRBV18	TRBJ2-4	CASSPIGGAEAKNIQYF	TGTGCCAGCTCACCAATTGGGGGCGCCGAGGCCAAAAACATTCAGTACTTC
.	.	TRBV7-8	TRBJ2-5	CASSFPGRIRRQETQYF	TGTGCCAGCAGCTTTCCTGGGAGGATAAGGCGGCAAGAGACCCAGTACTTC
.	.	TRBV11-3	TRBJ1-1	CASSFGGVNTEAFF	TGTGCCAGCAGCTTTGGAGGGGTGAACACTGAAGCTTTCTTT
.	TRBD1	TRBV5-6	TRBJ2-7	CASSLGTGNYEQYF	TGTGCCAGCAGCTTGGGGACAGGGAACTACGAGCAGTACTTC
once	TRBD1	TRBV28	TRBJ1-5	CASSLEDRGNQPQHF	TGTGCCAGCAGTTTGGAGGACAGGGGGAATCAGCCCCAGCATTTT
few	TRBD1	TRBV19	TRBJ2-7	CASSIRDRGHEQYF	TGTGCCAGTAGTATAAGGGACAGGGGTCACGAGCAGTACTTC
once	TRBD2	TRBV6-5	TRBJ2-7	CASSYSVRGGVYEQYF	TGTGCCAGCAGTTACTCGGTGCGGGGGGGAGTATACGAGCAGTACTTC
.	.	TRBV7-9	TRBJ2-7	CASSLELGVTYEQYF	TGTGCCAGCAGCTTAGAATTGGGCGTCACCTACGAGCAGTACTTC
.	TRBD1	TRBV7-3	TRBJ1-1	CASSRDSLNTEAFF	TGTGCCAGCAGCCGGGACAGTTTGAACACTGAAGCTTTCTTT
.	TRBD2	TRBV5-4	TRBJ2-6	CASTLSGGVGRANVLTF	TGTGCCAGCACCCTCAGCGGGGGTGTTGGAAGGGCCAACGTCCTGACTTTC
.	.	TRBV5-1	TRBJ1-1	CASSAELGQLPTEAFF	TGCGCCAGCAGCGCTGAGCTGGGACAACTTCCCACTGAAGCTTTCTTT
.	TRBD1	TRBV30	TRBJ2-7	CAWRGGTGGPEQYF	TGTGCCTGGAGGGGCGGGACAGGGGGGCCCGAGCAGTACTTC
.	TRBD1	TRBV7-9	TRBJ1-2	CASRGNRGNYGYTF	TGTGCCAGCAGGGGGAACAGGGGCAACTATGGCTACACCTTC
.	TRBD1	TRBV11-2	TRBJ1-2	CASSERGGDYGYTF	TGTGCCAGCAGCGAGAGAGGGGGCGACTATGGCTACACCTTC
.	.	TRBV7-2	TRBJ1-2	CASSRGYGYTF	TGTGCCAGCAGCCGGGGCTATGGCTACACCTTC
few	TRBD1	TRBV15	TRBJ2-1	CATSREGQSAYNEQFF	TGTGCCACCAGCAGAGAGGGACAGTCCGCCTACAATGAGCAGTTCTTC
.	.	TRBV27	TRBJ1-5	CASSSRNQPQHF	TGTGCCAGCAGTTCCCGGAATCAGCCCCAGCATTTT
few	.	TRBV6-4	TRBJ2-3	CASSDSRGSTDTQYF	TGTGCCAGCAGTGACTCAAGGGGGAGCACAGATACGCAGTATTTT
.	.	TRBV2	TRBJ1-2	CASSDTVNYGYTF	TGTGCCAGCAGTGATACAGTAAACTATGGCTACACCTTC
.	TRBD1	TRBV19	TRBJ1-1	CASSKNRGMGTEAFF	TGTGCCAGTAGTAAGAACAGGGGCATGGGGACTGAAGCTTTCTTT
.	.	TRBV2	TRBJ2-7	CASSVDSYEQYF	TGTGCCAGCAGTGTGGACAGCTACGAGCAGTACTTC
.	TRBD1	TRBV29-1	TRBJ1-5	CSVQTGANQPQHF	TGCAGCGTCCAAACAGGGGCCAATCAGCCCCAGCATTTT
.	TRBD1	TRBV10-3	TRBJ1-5	CAISGQGIGDGYQPQHF	TGTGCCATCAGTGGACAGGGGATAGGGGACGGATATCAGCCCCAGCATTTT
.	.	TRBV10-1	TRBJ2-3	CASSESSVSDTQYF	TGCGCCAGCAGTGAATCGTCAGTCTCAGATACGCAGTATTTT
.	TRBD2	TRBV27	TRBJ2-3	CASSSLAGTLTDTQYF	TGTGCCAGCAGTTCACTAGCGGGGACCCTCACAGATACGCAGTATTTT
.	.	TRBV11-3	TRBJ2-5	CASSSGQQETQYF	TGTGCCAGCAGCTCCGGACAACAAGAGACCCAGTACTTC
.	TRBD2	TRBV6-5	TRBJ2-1	CASTPGGPPDEQFF	TGTGCGAGCACGCCGGGGGGGCCTCCCGATGAGCAGTTCTTC
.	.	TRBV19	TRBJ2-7	CASSITGPYEQYF	TGTGCCAGTAGTATCACAGGTCCCTACGAGCAGTACTTC
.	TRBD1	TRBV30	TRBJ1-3	CAWSTGGAGNTIYF	TGTGCCTGGAGTACAGGGGGGGCCGGAAACACCATATATTTT